The rows below give T cell receptor beta chains drawn from one sample of a study of T cell changes during pregnancy in multiple sclerosis. Sequenced by immunoSEQ multiplex PCR; TCRdb stores in-frame clones only, minus some. The table shows about 20,000 clones, with about 87% occurring only once. Sequencing used CD8+ T cells from peripheral blood mononuclear cells, obtained in the second trimester of pregnancy. The receptors originated from a female donor in good health, enrolled as a control in a pregnancy study. Each CDR3 is given with its conserved first and last residue. Fields, in order: clone size, J gene, V gene, D gene, CDR3 protein, CDR3 DNA. The D gene is left open where the match is weak. Not all rows give a size; the values are once, few, many and, for expanded clones, a class.

size: .; J: TRBJ1-1; V: TRBV6-5; D: TRBD1; CDR3: CASGLQGVDSEAFF; DNA: TGTGCCAGCGGACTACAGGGGGTTGACTCTGAAGCTTTCTTT
size: .; J: TRBJ1-2; V: TRBV7-8; D: .; CDR3: CVISGGTGYTF; DNA: TGTGTTATCTCCGGAGGGACTGGCTACACCTTC
size: .; J: TRBJ2-5; V: TRBV28; D: .; CDR3: CASSLVVASQETQYF; DNA: TGTGCCAGCAGTTTAGTAGTAGCCTCACAAGAGACCCAGTACTTC
size: once; J: TRBJ1-4; V: TRBV4-1; D: .; CDR3: CASSQVVREKLFF; DNA: TGCGCCAGCAGCCAAGTTGTGCGGGAAAAACTGTTTTTT
size: .; J: TRBJ2-7; V: TRBV4-1; D: TRBD2; CDR3: CASSELAGGPNEQYF; DNA: TGCGCCAGCAGCGAACTAGCGGGGGGCCCCAACGAGCAGTACTTC
size: .; J: TRBJ1-2; V: TRBV28; D: TRBD1; CDR3: CASLDRSYGYTF; DNA: TGTGCCAGCCTGGACAGGAGCTATGGCTACACCTTC
size: .; J: TRBJ2-7; V: TRBV29-1; D: .; CDR3: CSARTRGDYEQYF; DNA: TGCAGCGCCCGGACCAGGGGGGACTACGAGCAGTACTTC
size: .; J: TRBJ2-7; V: TRBV9; D: .; CDR3: CASSVGAPAYEQYF; DNA: TGTGCCAGCAGCGTAGGGGCGCCCGCCTACGAGCAGTACTTC
size: .; J: TRBJ1-5; V: TRBV19; D: .; CDR3: CASSIDGDYSNQPQHF; DNA: TGTGCCAGTAGTATTGATGGAGACTATAGCAATCAGCCCCAGCATTTT
size: .; J: TRBJ1-1; V: TRBV28; D: .; CDR3: CASSFWAQGNTEAFF; DNA: TGTGCCAGCAGTTTCTGGGCACAGGGGAACACTGAAGCTTTCTTT
size: .; J: TRBJ2-5; V: TRBV28; D: TRBD1; CDR3: CASSLGGQGSETQYF; DNA: TGTGCCAGCAGTTTAGGGGGACAGGGAAGCGAGACCCAGTACTTC
size: .; J: TRBJ2-3; V: TRBV15; D: TRBD1; CDR3: CATSREQGATDTQYF; DNA: TGTGCCACCAGCAGAGAACAGGGGGCCACAGATACGCAGTATTTT
size: .; J: TRBJ2-4; V: TRBV28; D: .; CDR3: CASSLNSAGPWGNIQYF; DNA: TGTGCCAGCAGTTTAAACTCAGCGGGTCCTTGGGGAAACATTCAGTACTTC
size: .; J: TRBJ2-1; V: TRBV6-1; D: .; CDR3: CASSEETSSYNEQFF; DNA: TGTGCCAGCAGTGAAGAGACTAGCTCCTACAATGAGCAGTTCTTC
size: .; J: TRBJ1-5; V: TRBV4-3; D: .; CDR3: CASSQSGQEDQPQHF; DNA: TGCGCCAGCAGCCAATCTGGTCAGGAAGATCAGCCCCAGCATTTT
size: .; J: TRBJ1-5; V: TRBV9; D: .; CDR3: CASAEGGSNQPQHF; DNA: TGTGCCAGCGCCGAGGGGGGGTCAAATCAGCCCCAGCATTTT
size: .; J: TRBJ2-5; V: TRBV19; D: .; CDR3: CASSISSYETQYF; DNA: TGTGCCAGTAGTATTTCTTCTTATGAGACCCAGTACTTC
size: .; J: TRBJ2-1; V: TRBV27; D: .; CDR3: CASSLGAGAQFF; DNA: TGTGCCAGCAGTTTGGGGGCAGGGGCGCAGTTCTTC
size: .; J: TRBJ2-7; V: TRBV20-1; D: TRBD1; CDR3: CSQGAPLEQYF; DNA: TGCAGTCAGGGGGCCCCCCTCGAGCAGTACTTC
size: .; J: TRBJ1-6; V: TRBV30; D: .; CDR3: CAWSKGIGSPLHF; DNA: TGTGCCTGGAGTAAGGGGATTGGATCACCCCTCCACTTT
size: .; J: TRBJ1-2; V: TRBV13; D: TRBD1; CDR3: CASSSYRDSELYGYTF; DNA: TGTGCCAGCAGCTCTTACAGGGACAGCGAGCTCTATGGCTACACCTTC
size: once; J: TRBJ2-7; V: TRBV7-8; D: .; CDR3: CASSLKRTVDEQYF; DNA: TGTGCCAGCAGCCTAAAAAGGACAGTAGACGAGCAGTACTTC
size: .; J: TRBJ1-1; V: TRBV28; D: .; CDR3: CASTATGTNTEAFF; DNA: TGTGCCAGCACCGCCACAGGGACGAACACTGAAGCTTTCTTT
size: .; J: TRBJ1-5; V: TRBV7-2; D: TRBD1; CDR3: CASSQWTGGNQPQHF; DNA: TGTGCCAGCAGTCAGTGGACAGGGGGAAATCAGCCCCAGCATTTT
size: .; J: TRBJ2-1; V: TRBV21-1; D: .; CDR3: CASRDKGRGASMDEQFF; DNA: TGTGCCAGCAGGGACAAGGGGCGGGGGGCGTCTATGGATGAGCAGTTCTTC
size: .; J: TRBJ2-7; V: TRBV7-2; D: .; CDR3: CASSRGLTENFGQYF; DNA: TGTGCCAGCAGCCGAGGACTAACGGAGAATTTCGGGCAGTACTTC
size: once; J: TRBJ2-7; V: TRBV25-1; D: .; CDR3: CASSSGSGEQYF; DNA: TGTGCCAGCAGCTCGGGGTCGGGGGAGCAGTACTTC
size: .; J: TRBJ1-2; V: TRBV7-8; D: .; CDR3: CASSLGQLNGYTF; DNA: TGTGCCAGCAGCTTAGGGCAGTTGAACGGCTACACCTTC
size: .; J: TRBJ1-1; V: TRBV7-7; D: .; CDR3: CASSLGGWEGEAFF; DNA: TGTGCTAGCAGCTTGGGGGGGTGGGAGGGTGAAGCTTTCTTT
size: .; J: TRBJ2-7; V: TRBV4-1; D: TRBD1; CDR3: CASSQPGQESYEQYF; DNA: TGCGCCAGCAGCCAACCGGGACAGGAATCCTACGAGCAGTACTTC
size: .; J: TRBJ1-5; V: TRBV30; D: .; CDR3: CAWSPGDNQPQHF; DNA: TGTGCCTGGAGTCCAGGGGACAATCAGCCCCAGCATTTT
size: .; J: TRBJ1-1; V: TRBV30; D: .; CDR3: CAWSVRGEAFF; DNA: TGTGCCTGGAGTGTACGGGGTGAAGCTTTCTTT
size: .; J: TRBJ2-1; V: TRBV21-1; D: .; CDR3: CASRVLAELYNEQFF; DNA: TGTGCCAGCAGGGTACTAGCGGAGTTATACAATGAGCAGTTCTTC
size: .; J: TRBJ1-2; V: TRBV15; D: TRBD1; CDR3: CATQIRDRDIYTF; DNA: TGTGCCACCCAAATCCGGGACAGGGATATCTACACCTTC
size: few; J: TRBJ2-7; V: TRBV5-1; D: TRBD1; CDR3: CASSTGQGTYEQYF; DNA: TGCGCCAGCAGCACGGGACAGGGCACCTACGAGCAGTACTTC
size: .; J: TRBJ1-2; V: TRBV29-1; D: .; CDR3: CSAVGGEGYTF; DNA: TGCAGCGCTGTGGGGGGGGAAGGCTACACCTTC
size: .; J: TRBJ2-7; V: TRBV19; D: TRBD2; CDR3: CASSTLAGGYEQYF; DNA: TGTGCCAGTAGTACACTAGCGGGAGGCTACGAGCAGTACTTC
size: .; J: TRBJ2-3; V: TRBV29-1; D: .; CDR3: CSYSLVSTDTQYF; DNA: TGCAGCTATTCCCTCGTCAGCACAGATACGCAGTATTTT
size: .; J: TRBJ2-7; V: TRBV29-1; D: TRBD1; CDR3: CSVGTGSSEQYF; DNA: TGCAGCGTCGGGACAGGGTCCTCCGAGCAGTACTTC
size: .; J: TRBJ2-1; V: TRBV6-4; D: TRBD2; CDR3: CASSVGLAGDNEQFF; DNA: TGTGCCAGCAGTGTCGGACTAGCGGGAGACAATGAGCAGTTCTTC
size: .; J: TRBJ1-5; V: TRBV4-1; D: TRBD1; CDR3: CASSQEIGGGQPQHF; DNA: TGCGCCAGCAGCCAAGAGATAGGGGGCGGTCAGCCCCAGCATTTT
size: .; J: TRBJ2-5; V: TRBV11-2; D: .; CDR3: CASSPVGGLRETQYF; DNA: TGTGCCAGCAGCCCCGTTGGGGGCTTGAGAGAGACCCAGTACTTC
size: .; J: TRBJ1-1; V: TRBV6-5; D: .; CDR3: CASSYSRGGGTEAFF; DNA: TGTGCCAGCAGTTACTCGAGGGGGGGTGGCACTGAAGCTTTCTTT
size: once; J: TRBJ2-7; V: TRBV9; D: TRBD2; CDR3: CASSVAGTSGTYEQYF; DNA: TGTGCCAGCAGCGTCGCCGGGACTAGCGGGACCTACGAGCAGTACTTC
size: .; J: TRBJ1-5; V: TRBV6-1; D: .; CDR3: CASSDWALVGNQPQHF; DNA: TGTGCCAGCAGTGATTGGGCACTCGTTGGCAATCAGCCCCAGCATTTT
size: .; J: TRBJ1-6; V: TRBV7-7; D: TRBD1; CDR3: CASSLAGTGDSPPHF; DNA: TGTGCCAGCAGCTTAGCGGGGACAGGGGATTCACCCCCCCACTTT
size: .; J: TRBJ1-1; V: TRBV18; D: .; CDR3: CASSPATRKGTEAFF; DNA: TGTGCCAGCTCACCCGCGACTCGGAAAGGCACTGAAGCTTTCTTT
size: .; J: TRBJ1-1; V: TRBV5-4; D: TRBD1; CDR3: CASSLAPRDRANTEAFF; DNA: TGTGCCAGCAGCTTGGCGCCTCGGGACAGGGCAAACACTGAAGCTTTCTTT
size: once; J: TRBJ2-7; V: TRBV10-3; D: .; CDR3: CAISDSPGVLYEQYF; DNA: TGTGCCATCAGTGATTCCCCCGGGGTTTTGTACGAGCAGTACTTC
size: few; J: TRBJ2-7; V: TRBV29-1; D: TRBD1; CDR3: CSVPGTGIDEQYF; DNA: TGCAGCGTCCCCGGGACAGGGATCGACGAGCAGTACTTC
size: .; J: TRBJ2-3; V: TRBV9; D: .; CDR3: CASSATHRVQADTQYF; DNA: TGTGCCAGCAGCGCTACCCACAGGGTTCAGGCAGATACGCAGTATTTT
size: .; J: TRBJ2-5; V: TRBV11-2; D: TRBD2; CDR3: CASSPPSREGLETQYF; DNA: TGTGCCAGCAGCCCCCCCTCGCGGGAGGGTCTAGAGACCCAGTACTTC
size: .; J: TRBJ1-3; V: TRBV10-3; D: TRBD1; CDR3: CATLDRDSSGNTIYF; DNA: TGTGCCACCCTTGACAGGGATTCCTCTGGAAACACCATATATTTT
size: .; J: TRBJ2-7; V: TRBV7-9; D: TRBD1; CDR3: CASSPRDRSAYEQYF; DNA: TGTGCCAGCAGCCCCCGGGACAGGTCAGCCTACGAGCAGTACTTC
size: .; J: TRBJ2-3; V: TRBV2; D: TRBD2; CDR3: CASSRSGGRTDTQYF; DNA: TGTGCCAGCAGTCGAAGCGGGGGGCGCACAGATACGCAGTATTTT
size: .; J: TRBJ2-6; V: TRBV4-3; D: TRBD2; CDR3: CASSQDRGAGANVLTF; DNA: TGCGCCAGCAGCCAAGATCGGGGGGCTGGGGCCAACGTCCTGACTTTC
size: .; J: TRBJ1-5; V: TRBV28; D: .; CDR3: CASSLLPRRDNQPQHF; DNA: TGTGCCAGCAGTTTATTACCGAGGCGGGATAATCAGCCCCAGCATTTT
size: .; J: TRBJ2-3; V: TRBV7-2; D: .; CDR3: CASSLAGVLSDTQYF; DNA: TGTGCCAGCAGCTTAGCGGGAGTGCTCTCAGATACGCAGTATTTT
size: .; J: TRBJ2-2; V: TRBV15; D: TRBD2; CDR3: CATGGLAGNTGELFF; DNA: TGTGCCACTGGCGGGTTAGCGGGTAACACCGGGGAGCTGTTTTTT